One T cell receptor beta chain is described in this entry. Its specificity is unknown. Germline V gene lookup returns CDR1 GTSNPN and CDR2 SVGIG (reference sequence). This CDR3 has 12 residues. V was shortened by 1 base and J by 8 bases, with 11 bases between the two germline ends. These data are taken from a study of identical twins. Unique molecular identifiers were in the cDNA, with template-switch universal primer binding. TCRdb independently ran MiXCR on the 5' RACE reads; one entry per CDR3 protein. Counted here are under 300,000 distinct CDR3 sequences, around 8% occurring once; the ten biggest clones make up 2.5% to 3.5%. Broader study findings: Sequences that were beta out-of-frame showed weaker excess twin sharing. With abundant cord blood beta clonotypes, insertions were fewer; memory repertoires showed no such pattern.

The same data also contributed to another study, on yellow fever vaccine responses in identical twins. Per that study: Reportedly, twins showed a vaccine T cell response that looked partly convergent and partly personalized.

The TCR comes from a woman aged 18-35 years in good health. The sequenced material came from CD8+ T cells sorted from blood. V usage is TRBV30 and J usage is TRBJ1-2; D remains unclear. The CDR3 here is CAWSALDPGYTF. The CDR3 coding sequence is TGTGCCTGGAGTGCCCTTGATCCGGGCTACACCTTC.